This T cell receptor (beta chain) was sequenced in a study of blood T cell repertoires in COVID-19. At the level of the study: Cohort 3 donors were reported recovered after two negative PCRs, clearance, or symptom resolution. Collection of acute and convalescent COVID-19 samples took place in the United States, Italy and Spain. From T cells, B-cell-depleted T cells, or PBMCs came the material, which was cDNA or gDNA.

The CDR3 totals 13 residues. V lost 2 bases and J lost 8, with 9 bases in between. Germline V gives CDR1 MRHNA, CDR2 SNTAGT. The study recruited people aged about 18 to 95 years across roughly 23 US areas. TCRdb's copy holds only in-frame clones and misses some; the assay was immunoSEQ multiplex PCR. The table includes hundreds of thousands of clones, less than 90% detected once. The chain joins TRBV6-4 to TRBJ1-4; D ambiguous. The source is a woman between 45 and 65 years old in a cohort exposed to, infected with or recovered from COVID-19 (not recorded which). The sequencing input was PBMCs or T cells enriched from blood (not recorded which). The CDR3 bases are TGTGCCAGCAGTGACAGGAGGGTGGAAAAACTGTTTTTT. Its protein product is CASSDRRVEKLFF.